Each of the 10 T cell receptor beta chains below was sequenced from the same sample in a study of blood T cell repertoires in COVID-19. Sequencing was performed with immunoSEQ multiplex PCR; in TCRdb, only in-frame clones are kept and a portion is missing. The data contain roughly 67,000 clones, around 82% of them singletons. The specimen sequenced was peripheral blood. The origin of the receptors is a man aged 50 or older with active COVID-19.

This clone showed up just a few times. J is TRBJ2-1 and V is TRBV6-1; no clear D. The V end was cut by 1 base, the J end by 8 bases, with 12 bases between. Germline lookup yields CDR1 MNHNS and CDR2 SASEGT. This CDR3 has 14 residues. The CDR3 region has the DNA TGTGCCAGCAGTGAAGTTCCGGGTTCGGATGAGCAGTTCTTC. Protein product: CASSEVPGSDEQFF.

The V and J genes are TRBV4-1 and TRBJ2-5, with D possibly matching TRBD2 (7 bases). Germline V gives CDR1 MGHRA, CDR2 YSYEKL. The length of the CDR3 is 19 residues. Between the trimmed V and J ends, which lost 4 bases and 3 bases, there was a span of 27 bases. CDR3 loop: CASSPAVMGGGQVKETQYF. CDR3 nucleotides: TGCGCCAGCAGCCCCGCCGTAATGGGAGGGGGGCAGGTGAAAGAGACCCAGTACTTC.

In DNA form, the CDR3 reads TGTGCCAGCAGCTCGCTAGCGAGCAATGAGCAGTTCTTC. This sequence encodes CASSSLASNEQFF. The rearrangement uses TRBV7-2 and TRBJ2-1, with a possible D match to TRBD2 (6 bases). V was shortened by 4 bases and J by 6 bases, with 10 bases between the two germline ends. The CDR3 sequence is 13 residues long. Germline loops: CDR1 SGHTA, CDR2 FQGNSA.

The genes are TRBV7-8 and TRBJ2-7, with TRBD2 matching over 7 bases. CDR1 and CDR2 (germline): SGHVS, FQNEAQ. The CDR3 consists of 13 residues. J gave up 6 bases and V 5 bases, and 7 bases lay outside the gene matches. CDR3 loop: CASSHLAESEQYF. The DNA for the CDR3 is TGTGCCAGCAGCCATCTAGCGGAAAGCGAGCAGTACTTC. Complete variable domain (other parts from reference TRBV7-8 and TRBJ2-7): GAGVSQSPRYKVAKRGQDVALRCDPISGHVSLFWYQQALGQGPEFLTYFQNEAQLDKSGLPSDRFFAERPEGSVSTLKIQRTQQEDSAVYLCASSHLAESEQYFGPGTRLTVT.

The chain links TRBV9 to TRBJ1-3; tentatively, D is TRBD1 (6 bases). CDR3 length: 14 residues. The V gene lost 0 bases and the J gene lost 3 bases, with 7 bases spanning the gap. Germline CDR1 reads SGDLS; CDR2 reads YYNGEE. CDR3 in amino acids: CASSVDRVGNTIYF. CDR3 DNA sequence: TGTGCCAGCAGCGTAGACAGGGTTGGAAACACCATATATTTT.

This chain uses TRBV2 with TRBJ2-1; D remains ambiguous. V shed 5 bases and J shed 9 bases, with 14 bases lying between them. CDR1 is SNHLY and CDR2 is FYNNEI in the germline V gene. This CDR3 has 13 residues. The CDR3: CASSTESYGEQFF. In nucleotides, the CDR3 is TGTGCCAGCAGTACGGAGTCCTATGGTGAGCAGTTCTTC.

This sequence joins TRBV4-3 and TRBJ2-5, with 10 bases identical to TRBD1. The V segment lost 4 bases and the J segment 5 bases; nucleotides outside the gene matches: 4. CDR1 is LGHNA and CDR2 is YSLEER in the germline V gene. The CDR3 totals 14 residues. The CDR3 DNA follows: TGCGCCAGCAGCCCGGGGACAGGGGTCGAGACCCAGTACTTC. This sequence encodes CASSPGTGVETQYF.

The chain uses TRBV2 and TRBJ2-1; 9 bases agree with TRBD1. CDR1 and CDR2 (germline): SNHLY, FYNNEI. J lost 0 bases, V lost 5 bases, and 8 bases had no gene match. There are 17 residues in the CDR3. The CDR3 bases are TGTGCCAGCAGTCATGGGGGACAGGGAAGCTCCTACAATGAGCAGTTCTTC. The encoded protein is CASSHGGQGSSYNEQFF.

This sequence joins TRBV5-4 and TRBJ2-5; the D gene is possibly TRBD2 (6 bases). Germline V CDR1 and CDR2: SGHNT, YYREEE (reference sequence). This CDR3 spans 16 amino acids. V lost 4 bases and J 7 bases, leaving 23 bases between the germline ends. The CDR3 coding sequence is TGTGCCAGCAGCCCCCAAGGAGGGGACCCGACGGGGACCCAGTACTTC. As protein: CASSPQGGDPTGTQYF. Together with reference TRBV5-4 and TRBJ2-5, the CDR3 gives the full variable domain: ETGVTQSPTHLIKTRGQQVTLRCSSQSGHNTVSWYQQALGQGPQFIFQYYREEENGRGNFPPRFSGLQFPNYSSELNVNALELDDSALYLCASSPQGGDPTGTQYFGPGTRLLVL.

The rearrangement uses TRBV11-1 and TRBJ1-1; D uncertain. This CDR3 has 13 residues. CDR1 SGHAT and CDR2 FQDESV come from the germline V gene (reference sequence). The V end lost 3 bases, the J end lost 1 base, and 6 bases lay between the germline ends. CDR3 amino acids: CASSFSKNTEAFF. The CDR3 DNA follows: TGTGCCAGCAGCTTTAGCAAGAACACTGAAGCTTTCTTT.